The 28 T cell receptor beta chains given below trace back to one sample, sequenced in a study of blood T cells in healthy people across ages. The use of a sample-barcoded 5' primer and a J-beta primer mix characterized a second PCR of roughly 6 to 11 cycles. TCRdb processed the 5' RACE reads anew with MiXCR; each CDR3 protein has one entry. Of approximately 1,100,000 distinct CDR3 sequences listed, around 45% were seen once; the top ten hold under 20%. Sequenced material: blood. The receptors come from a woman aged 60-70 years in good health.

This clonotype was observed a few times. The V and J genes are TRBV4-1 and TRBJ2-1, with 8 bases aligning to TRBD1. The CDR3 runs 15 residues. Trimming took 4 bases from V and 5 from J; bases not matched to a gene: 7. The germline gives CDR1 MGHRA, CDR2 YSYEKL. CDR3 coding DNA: TGCGCCAGCAGCCGCCCGACAGGGGATCACAATGAGCAGTTCTTC. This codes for CASSRPTGDHNEQFF.

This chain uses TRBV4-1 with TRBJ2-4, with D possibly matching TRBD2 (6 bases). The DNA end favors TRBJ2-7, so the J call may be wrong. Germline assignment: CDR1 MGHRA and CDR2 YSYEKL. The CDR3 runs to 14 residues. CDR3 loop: CASSQSAGFYEQYF. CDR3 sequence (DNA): TGCGCCAGCAGCCAATCTGCGGGGTTCTACGAGCAGTACTTC.

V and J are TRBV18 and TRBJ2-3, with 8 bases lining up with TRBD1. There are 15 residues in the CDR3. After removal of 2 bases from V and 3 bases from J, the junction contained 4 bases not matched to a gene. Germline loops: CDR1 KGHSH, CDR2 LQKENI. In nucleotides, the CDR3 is TGTGCCAGCTCACCAGCAACAGGGGGAACAGATACGCAGTATTTT. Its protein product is CASSPATGGTDTQYF.

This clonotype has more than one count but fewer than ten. This chain's CDR3 is CASSMPGIRGEQFF. CDR3 coding DNA: TGTGCCAGCAGTATGCCAGGGATTAGGGGTGAGCAGTTCTTC. The V call is TRBV28, the J call TRBJ2-1, with D tentatively TRBD1 (5 bases). The germline gives CDR1 MDHEN, CDR2 SYDVKM. The CDR3 consists of 14 residues. Trimming took 5 bases from V and 9 from J, leaving 17 bases between them.

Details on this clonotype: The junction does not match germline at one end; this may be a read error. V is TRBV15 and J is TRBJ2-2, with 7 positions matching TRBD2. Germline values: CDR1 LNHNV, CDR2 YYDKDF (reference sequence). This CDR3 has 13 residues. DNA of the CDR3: TGTGCCACCAGCAGAGATTATACGGGGGGGCTGTTTTTT. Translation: CATSRDYTGGLFF.

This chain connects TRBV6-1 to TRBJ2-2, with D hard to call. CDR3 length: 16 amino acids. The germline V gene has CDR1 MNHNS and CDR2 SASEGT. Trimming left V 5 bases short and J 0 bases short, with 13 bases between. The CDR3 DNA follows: TGTGCCAGCAGTAAACGGGCCCCGCCGAACACCGGGGAGCTGTTTTTT. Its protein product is CASSKRAPPNTGELFF.

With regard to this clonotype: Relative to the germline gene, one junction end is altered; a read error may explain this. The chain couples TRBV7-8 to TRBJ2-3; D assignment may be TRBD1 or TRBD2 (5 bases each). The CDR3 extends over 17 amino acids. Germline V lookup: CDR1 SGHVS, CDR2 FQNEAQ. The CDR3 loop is CASSLGRWAGSTDTRYF. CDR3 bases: TGTGCCAGCAGCTTAGGACGTTGGGCAGGGAGCACAGATACGCGGTATTTT.

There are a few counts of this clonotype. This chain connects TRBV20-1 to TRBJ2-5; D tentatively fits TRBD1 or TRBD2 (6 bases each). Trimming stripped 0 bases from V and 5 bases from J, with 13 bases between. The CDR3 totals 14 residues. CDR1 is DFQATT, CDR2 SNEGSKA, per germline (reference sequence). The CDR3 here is CSAREGGDVETQYF. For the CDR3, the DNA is TGCAGTGCTAGAGAGGGGGGCGACGTGGAGACCCAGTACTTC.

The CDR3: CASSLVFRSNQPQHF. The CDR3 coding sequence is TGTGCCAGCAGCTTAGTGTTTCGGAGCAATCAGCCCCAGCATTTT. The rearrangement links TRBV7-2 to TRBJ1-5; no clear D gene. The ends were cut back, 1 base at V and 1 base at J, with 8 bases in the middle. This CDR3 is 15 amino acids long. CDR1 is SGHTA, CDR2 FQGNSA, per germline.

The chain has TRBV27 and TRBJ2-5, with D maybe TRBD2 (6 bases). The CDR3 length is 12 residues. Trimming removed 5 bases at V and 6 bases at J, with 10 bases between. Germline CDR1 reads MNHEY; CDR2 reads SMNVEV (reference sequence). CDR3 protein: CASSGGTQTQYF. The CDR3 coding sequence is TGTGCCAGCAGTGGGGGGACGCAGACCCAGTACTTC.

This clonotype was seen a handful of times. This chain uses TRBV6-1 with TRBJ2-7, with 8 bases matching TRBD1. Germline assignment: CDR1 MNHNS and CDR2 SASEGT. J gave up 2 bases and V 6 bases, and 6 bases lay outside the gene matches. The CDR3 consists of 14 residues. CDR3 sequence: CASRGWDRTYEQYF. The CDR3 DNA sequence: TGTGCCAGCAGGGGCTGGGACAGGACCTACGAGCAGTACTTC.

CDR3 protein: CAISVGTGAGRDEQFF. CDR3 bases: TGTGCCATCAGTGTCGGGACTGGAGCGGGAAGGGATGAGCAGTTCTTC. The chain couples TRBV10-3 to TRBJ2-1; 7 bases map to TRBD2. V was pared by 4 bases and J by 8 bases, with 14 bases of the junction left unmatched. Germline V CDR1 and CDR2: ENHRY, SYGVKD. This CDR3 region has 16 residues.

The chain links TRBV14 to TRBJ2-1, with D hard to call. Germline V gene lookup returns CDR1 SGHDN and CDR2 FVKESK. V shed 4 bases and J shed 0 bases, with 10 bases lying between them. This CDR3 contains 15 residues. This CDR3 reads CASSPTMSSYNEQFF. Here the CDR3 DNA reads TGTGCCAGCAGCCCGACCATGAGCTCCTACAATGAGCAGTTCTTC. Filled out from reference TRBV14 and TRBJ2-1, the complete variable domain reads EAGVTQFPSHSVIEKGQTVTLRCDPISGHDNLYWYRRVMGKEIKFLLHFVKESKQDESGMPNNRFLAERTGGTYSTLKVQPAELEDSGVYFCASSPTMSSYNEQFFGPGTRLTVL.

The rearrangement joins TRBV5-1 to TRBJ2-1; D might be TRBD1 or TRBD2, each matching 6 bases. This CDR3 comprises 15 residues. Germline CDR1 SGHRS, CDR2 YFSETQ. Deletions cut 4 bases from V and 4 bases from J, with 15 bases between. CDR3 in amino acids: CASSPPGAGYNEQFF. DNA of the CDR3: TGCGCCAGCAGCCCCCCGGGGGCAGGGTACAATGAGCAGTTCTTC.

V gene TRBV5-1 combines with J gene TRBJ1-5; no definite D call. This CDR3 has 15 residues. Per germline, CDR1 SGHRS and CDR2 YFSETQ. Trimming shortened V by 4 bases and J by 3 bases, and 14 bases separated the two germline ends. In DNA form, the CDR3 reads TGCGCCAGCAGCCCGGATGGGCGCTCCAATCAGCCCCAGCATTTT. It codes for CASSPDGRSNQPQHF. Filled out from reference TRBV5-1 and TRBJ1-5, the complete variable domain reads KAGVTQTPRYLIKTRGQQVTLSCSPISGHRSVSWYQQTPGQGLQFLFEYFSETQRNKGNFPGRFSGRQFSNSRSEMNVSTLELGDSALYLCASSPDGRSNQPQHFGDGTRLSIL.

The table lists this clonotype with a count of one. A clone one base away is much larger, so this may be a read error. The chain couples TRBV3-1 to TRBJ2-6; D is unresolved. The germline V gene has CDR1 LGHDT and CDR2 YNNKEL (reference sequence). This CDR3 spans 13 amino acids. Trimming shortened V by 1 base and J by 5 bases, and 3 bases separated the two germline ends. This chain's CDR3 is CASSQGRANVLTF. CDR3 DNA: TGTGCCAGCAGCCAAGGTAGGGCCAACGTCCTGACTTTC. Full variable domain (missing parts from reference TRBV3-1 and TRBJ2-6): DTAVSQTPKYLVTQMGNDKSIKCEQNLGHDTMYWYKQDSKKFLKIMFSYNNKELIINETVPNRFSPKSPDKAHLNLHINSLELGDSAVYFCASSQGRANVLTFGAGSRLTVL.

The CDR3 DNA reads TGTGCCAGCAGCCAAGATCAAGGGATTGGAGGCTACACCTTC. Its translation is CASSQDQGIGGYTF. This sequence joins TRBV3-1 and TRBJ1-2; D remains unclear. Per the germline V gene, CDR1 is LGHDT and CDR2 is YNNKEL (reference sequence). The CDR3 runs to 14 residues. Deletions cut 0 bases from V and 8 bases from J, with 13 bases between.

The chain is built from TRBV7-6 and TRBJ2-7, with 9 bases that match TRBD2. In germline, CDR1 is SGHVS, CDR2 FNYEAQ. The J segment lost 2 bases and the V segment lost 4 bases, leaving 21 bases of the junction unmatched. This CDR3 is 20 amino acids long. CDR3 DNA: TGTGCCAGCAGCTCCGGAAGAGGGACAGCTAGCGGGAAGAAGGCCTACGAGCAGTACTTC. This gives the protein CASSSGRGTASGKKAYEQYF.

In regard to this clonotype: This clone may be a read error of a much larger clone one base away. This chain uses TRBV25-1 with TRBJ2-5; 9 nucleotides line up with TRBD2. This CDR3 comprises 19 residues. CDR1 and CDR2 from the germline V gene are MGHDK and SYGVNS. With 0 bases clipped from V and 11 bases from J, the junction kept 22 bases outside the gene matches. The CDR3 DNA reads TGTGCCAGCAGTGAATATTCCACTGGGACTAGCCAGCTAAAAAATGAGCAGTACTTC. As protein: CASSEYSTGTSQLKNEQYF. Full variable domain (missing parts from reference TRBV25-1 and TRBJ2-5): EADIYQTPRYLVIGTGKKITLECSQTMGHDKMYWYQQDPGMELHLIHYSYGVNSTEKGDLSSESTVSRIRTEHFPLTLESARPSHTSQYLCASSEYSTGTSQLKNEQYFGPGTRLLVL.

CDR3 sequence reads: CATSRLTSGSLYNEQFF. In DNA, the CDR3 is TGTGCCACCAGCAGGTTAACTAGCGGGAGTCTTTACAATGAGCAGTTCTTC. V usage is TRBV15 and J usage is TRBJ2-1; 11 bases line up with TRBD2. The CDR3 is made up of 17 amino acids. Germline trimming cut 3 bases from V and 4 bases from J; bases unmatched to any gene: 8. CDR1 is LNHNV, CDR2 YYDKDF, per germline (reference sequence).

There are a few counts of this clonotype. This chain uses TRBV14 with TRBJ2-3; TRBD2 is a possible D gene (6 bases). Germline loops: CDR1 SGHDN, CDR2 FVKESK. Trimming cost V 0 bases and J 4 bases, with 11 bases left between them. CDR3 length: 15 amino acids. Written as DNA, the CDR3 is TGTGCCAGCAGCCAAGAGGGCGGGATGGCAGATACGCAGTATTTT. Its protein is CASSQEGGMADTQYF.

Written as DNA, the CDR3 is TGCAGTGCTAGAGATAGGGGACTAGCGGGAGGGACGTACTACGAGCAGTACTTC. Encoded protein: CSARDRGLAGGTYYEQYF. The V call is TRBV20-1, the J call TRBJ2-7, with 16 bases fitting TRBD2. Trimming took 0 bases from V and 3 from J; bases not matched to a gene: 8. The CDR3 totals 18 residues. CDR1 is DFQATT, CDR2 SNEGSKA, per germline (reference sequence).

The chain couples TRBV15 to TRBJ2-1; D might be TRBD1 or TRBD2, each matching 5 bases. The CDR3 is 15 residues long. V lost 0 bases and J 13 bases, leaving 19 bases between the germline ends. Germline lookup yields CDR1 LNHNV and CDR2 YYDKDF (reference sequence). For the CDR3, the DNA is TGTGCCACCAGCAGAGATTGGCTAGATCAAGGGACCCAGTTCTTC. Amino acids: CATSRDWLDQGTQFF.

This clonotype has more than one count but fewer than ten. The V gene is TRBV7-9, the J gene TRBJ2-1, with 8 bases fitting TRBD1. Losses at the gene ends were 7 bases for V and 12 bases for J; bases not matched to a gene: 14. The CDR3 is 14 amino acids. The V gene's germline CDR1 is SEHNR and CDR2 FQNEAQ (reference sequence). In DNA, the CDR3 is TGTGCCAGCACCGCAGGGGGCGCGTTTATAGGGCAGTTCTTC. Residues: CASTAGGAFIGQFF.

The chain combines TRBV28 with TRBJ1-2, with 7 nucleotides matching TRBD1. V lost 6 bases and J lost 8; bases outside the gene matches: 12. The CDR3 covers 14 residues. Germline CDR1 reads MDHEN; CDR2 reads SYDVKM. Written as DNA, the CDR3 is TGTGCCAGCAGCACATTGACAGGGTTCGGGGGCTACACCTTC. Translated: CASSTLTGFGGYTF.

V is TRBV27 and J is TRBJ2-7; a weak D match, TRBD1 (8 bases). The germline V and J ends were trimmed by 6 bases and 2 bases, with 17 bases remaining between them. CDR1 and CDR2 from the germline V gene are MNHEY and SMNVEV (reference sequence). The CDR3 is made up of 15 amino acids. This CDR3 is CASRNYRGGTYEQYF. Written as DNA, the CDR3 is TGTGCCAGCAGAAATTACAGGGGGGGAACCTACGAGCAGTACTTC.

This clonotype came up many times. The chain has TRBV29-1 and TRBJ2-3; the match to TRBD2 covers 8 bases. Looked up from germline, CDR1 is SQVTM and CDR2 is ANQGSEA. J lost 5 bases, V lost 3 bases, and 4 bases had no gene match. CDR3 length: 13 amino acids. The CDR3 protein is CSVDELAGDTQYF. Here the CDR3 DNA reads TGCAGCGTTGACGAGCTAGCGGGAGATACGCAGTATTTT.

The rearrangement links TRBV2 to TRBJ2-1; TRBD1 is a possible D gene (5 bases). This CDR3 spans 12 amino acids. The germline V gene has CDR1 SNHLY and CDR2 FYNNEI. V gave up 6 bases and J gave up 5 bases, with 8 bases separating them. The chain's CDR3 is CASRGANNEQFF. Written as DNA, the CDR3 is TGTGCCAGCAGAGGGGCGAACAATGAGCAGTTCTTC.